The subject of this entry is one TCR beta chain. Germline lookup yields CDR1 LNHDA and CDR2 SQIVND (reference sequence). This CDR3 region has 17 residues. The trim removed 8 bases at V and 5 bases at J, leaving 13 bases unmatched. The entry originates in a study of blood T cell repertoires in COVID-19. Study background: Whether acute or convalescent, the COVID-19 samples came from the United States, Italy and Spain. Nucleic acid was either cDNA or gDNA, and it came from T cells, B-cell-depleted T cells, or PBMCs.

How the authors handled the data: Amplification of reference gene primers provided the estimated nucleated cell counts. The table came from immunoSEQ multiplex PCR; TCRdb's copy has only in-frame clones and leaves some out. V and J calls plus clone size are reproduced from that table; the DNA served to infer D and trimming. This table holds approximately 45,000 clones, around four fifths found once. The chain carries TRBV19 and TRBJ2-2; 11 bases line up with TRBD2. This clonotype was sampled from a woman aged 80 or over with acute or convalescent COVID-19. Specimen: peripheral blood. The CDR3 sequence is CASGSLAGAVTTGELFF. The CDR3 DNA reads TGTGCCAGTGGTTCACTAGCGGGGGCCGTAACAACCGGGGAGCTGTTTTTT.